The clone carrying this T cell receptor beta chain was seen only a few times. The antigen is undetermined. The data originate from a study of cytomegalovirus exposure and HLA in healthy donors. Study-wide results and limits: In vitro confirmation showed a few CMV-associated chains to be CMV antigen specific. CMV serostatus was the only immune exposure information that was available.

V lost 5 bases and J lost 6, with 11 bases in between. Germline-derived CDR1 and CDR2 are LNHDA and SQIVND (reference sequence). The CDR3 extends over 12 amino acids. PCR amplification relied on 60 Vbeta primers (plus 13 Jbeta primers). Assay: immunoSEQ multiplex PCR; the TCRdb copy retains only in-frame clones and omits some. The table includes over 130,000 clones, around four fifths detected once. The rearrangement uses TRBV19 and TRBJ2-7; a possible D gene is TRBD2 (5 bases). The origin of this receptor is a man younger than 40 in good health and CMV-seropositive. Specimen: PBMCs. The CDR3 DNA sequence: TGTGCCAGTAGTCCCGGGGTAAGCGAGCAGTACTTC. Protein sequence: CASSPGVSEQYF.